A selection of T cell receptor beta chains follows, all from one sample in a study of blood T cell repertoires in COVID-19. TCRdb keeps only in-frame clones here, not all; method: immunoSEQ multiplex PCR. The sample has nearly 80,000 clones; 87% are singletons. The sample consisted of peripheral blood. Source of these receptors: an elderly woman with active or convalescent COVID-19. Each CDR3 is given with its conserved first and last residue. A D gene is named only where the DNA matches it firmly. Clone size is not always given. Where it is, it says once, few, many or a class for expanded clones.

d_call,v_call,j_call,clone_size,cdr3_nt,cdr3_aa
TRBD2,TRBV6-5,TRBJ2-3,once,TGTGCCAGCAGGCGGGAGGGCCTGGGAGATACGCAGTATTTT,CASRREGLGDTQYF
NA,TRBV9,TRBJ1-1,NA,TGTGCCAGCAGCCAGAGGGCGAGCACTGAAGCTTTCTTT,CASSQRASTEAFF
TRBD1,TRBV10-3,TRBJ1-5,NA,TGTGCCATCAGGGCCGGGACAGCACTTGGCAATCAGCCCCAGCATTTT,CAIRAGTALGNQPQHF
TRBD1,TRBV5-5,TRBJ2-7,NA,TGTGCCAGCAGCTTGGTGGGACAGGGAGCCGAGCAGTACTTC,CASSLVGQGAEQYF
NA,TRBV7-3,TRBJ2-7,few,TGTGCCAGCAGCTTAGCCGGGAACTACGAGCAGTACTTC,CASSLAGNYEQYF
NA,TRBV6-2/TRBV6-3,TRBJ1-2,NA,TGTGCCAGCAGTAGGTACGTAGGCGGTCATGGCTACACCTTC,CASSRYVGGHGYTF
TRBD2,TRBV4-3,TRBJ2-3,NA,TGCGCCAGCAGCCGCGGACTAGCGGGCGGCACAGATACGCAGTATTTT,CASSRGLAGGTDTQYF
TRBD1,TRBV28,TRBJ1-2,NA,TGTGCCAGCAGACCCACCCCCGGGACAGCCTTTTCGGGTTATGGCTACACCTTC,CASRPTPGTAFSGYGYTF
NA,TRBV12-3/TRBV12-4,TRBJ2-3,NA,TGTGCCAGCAGTTTTCAGGGAACAGATACGCAGTATTTT,CASSFQGTDTQYF
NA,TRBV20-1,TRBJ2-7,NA,TGCAGTGCAGGGGCCTACGAGCAGTACTTC,CSAGAYEQYF
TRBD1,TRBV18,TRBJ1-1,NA,TGTGCCAGCTCACGATCCGACAGGGCCACTGAAGCTTTCTTT,CASSRSDRATEAFF
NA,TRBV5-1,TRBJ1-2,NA,TGCGCCAGCAGCCCTGCCCTGACAGACTATGGCTACACCTTC,CASSPALTDYGYTF
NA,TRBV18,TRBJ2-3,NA,TGTGCCAGCTCACCACCAAGCGGGCTGGGTACGCAGTATTTT,CASSPPSGLGTQYF
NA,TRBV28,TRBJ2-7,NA,TGTGCCGTCTCGGGTCCGAACTCCTACGAGCAGTACTTC,CAVSGPNSYEQYF
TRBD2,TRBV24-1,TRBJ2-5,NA,TGTGCCACAGCACCGGGACTAGCGGGAGACTGGCGACAAGAGACCCAGTACTTC,CATAPGLAGDWRQETQYF
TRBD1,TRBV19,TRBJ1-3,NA,TGTGCCAGTAGTCCCCCTCGGACAGGAGGCGGAAACACCATATATTTT,CASSPPRTGGGNTIYF
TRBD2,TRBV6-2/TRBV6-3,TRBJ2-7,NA,TGTGCCAGCAGTTCCGCGCGGACTAGCGGGAACTACGAGCAGTACTTC,CASSSARTSGNYEQYF